A selection of T cell receptor beta chains follows, all from one sample in a study of T cell changes during pregnancy in multiple sclerosis. Repertoires were generated with immunoSEQ multiplex PCR, while TCRdb's copy carries only in-frame clones and drops some. The sample lists more than 85,000 clones, about 94% occurring once. Sequencing was performed on peripheral blood, taken before pregnancy. Every receptor here comes from a female donor with multiple sclerosis, enrolled in a pregnancy study. Both conserved end residues are part of each CDR3. The D gene is left open where the match is weak.

j_call v_call d_call cdr3_nt cdr3_aa
TRBJ2-5 TRBV28 TRBD1 TGTGCCAGCAGTCCCAGACAGGGAAACCAGTACTTC CASSPRQGNQYF
TRBJ2-1 TRBV5-1 - TGCGCCAGCAGCTTGGCCGAGATCAGGGAGCAGTTCTTC CASSLAEIREQFF
TRBJ2-2 TRBV6-7 - TGTGCCAGCAGTTACTCGAAGGAAGACAGATCGAACACCGGGGAGCTGTTTTTT CASSYSKEDRSNTGELFF
TRBJ2-7 TRBV5-8 TRBD2 TGTGCCAGCACCTTATTATCCGGGACTAGCGGGAGGCCAAGCTCCTACGAGCAGTACTTC CASTLLSGTSGRPSSYEQYF
TRBJ2-7 TRBV28 TRBD2 TGTGCCAGCAGAGTTAGGACTAGCGGGAGATACGAGCAGTACTTC CASRVRTSGRYEQYF
TRBJ1-4 TRBV5-1 TRBD1 TGCGCCAGCAGCCCCGGACAGGGATCGACTAATGAAAAACTGTTTTTT CASSPGQGSTNEKLFF
TRBJ2-7 TRBV27 TRBD1 TGTGCCCCCCGAGGGACAGAGTATTACGAGCAGTACTTC CAPRGTEYYEQYF
TRBJ2-7 TRBV7-8 TRBD1 TGTGCCAGCAGCCCCGACAGGGGGTTCTCCTACGAGCAGTACTTC CASSPDRGFSYEQYF
TRBJ2-7 TRBV30 - TGTGCCTGGAGTAGTACTTGCGGGGACTTC CAWSSTCGDF
TRBJ1-4 TRBV5-1 TRBD1 TGCGCCAGCAGCACTGGACAGGGGAATGCAGAAAATGAAAAACTGTTTTTT CASSTGQGNAENEKLFF
TRBJ2-1 TRBV11-3 TRBD2 TGTGCCAGCAGCACGACTAGCGGGAGGGCCCCTGAGCAGTTCTTC CASSTTSGRAPEQFF
TRBJ1-2 TRBV5-1 - TGCGCCAGCAGCTTGGGGTCGGTCGAGGGAAAAAGCTTC CASSLGSVEGKSF
TRBJ2-3 TRBV4-1 TRBD2 TGCGCCAGCAGCCAACTCGTCATTCTAGCGGGAGCTAAAGATACGCAGTATTTT CASSQLVILAGAKDTQYF
TRBJ2-2 TRBV7-3 TRBD2 TGTGCCAGCAGCGTCGGGACTAGCCGGAACACCGGGGAGCTGTTTTTT CASSVGTSRNTGELFF
TRBJ2-1 TRBV19 - TGTGCCAGTAGTAAGCGGCGGAGCTCCTACAATGAGCAGTTCTTC CASSKRRSSYNEQFF
TRBJ2-7 TRBV7-9 - TGTGCCAGCAGCTTACGGGAGACCTACGAGCAGTACTTC CASSLRETYEQYF
TRBJ2-7 TRBV29-1 - TGCAGCGCCGCGGCACAATCCTACGAGCAGTACTTC CSAAAQSYEQYF
TRBJ1-2 TRBV30 - TGTGCCTGGAGTGTCCAGGGGAATGGCTACACCTTC CAWSVQGNGYTF
TRBJ2-7 TRBV11-2 - TGTGCCAGCAGCTTAGGGTCGGGATCAGCCTACGAGCAGTACTTC CASSLGSGSAYEQYF
TRBJ1-5 TRBV6-5 - TGTGCCAGCAGCCGAGCAGGGGCGGCCAATCAGCCCCAGCATTTT CASSRAGAANQPQHF
TRBJ2-3 TRBV4-2 - TGTGCCAGCAGCCAAGCGGACCGTGCGGGGTCCACAGATACGCAGTATTTT CASSQADRAGSTDTQYF
TRBJ2-7 TRBV7-2 - TGTGCCAGCAGCTTATCGGGGGGCGGTGGGCTCTCCTACGAGCAGTACTTC CASSLSGGGGLSYEQYF
TRBJ2-5 TRBV25-1 TRBD2 TGTGCCAGCAGTGAACAAGAAGCGGGAACGCAAGAGACCCAGTACTTC CASSEQEAGTQETQYF